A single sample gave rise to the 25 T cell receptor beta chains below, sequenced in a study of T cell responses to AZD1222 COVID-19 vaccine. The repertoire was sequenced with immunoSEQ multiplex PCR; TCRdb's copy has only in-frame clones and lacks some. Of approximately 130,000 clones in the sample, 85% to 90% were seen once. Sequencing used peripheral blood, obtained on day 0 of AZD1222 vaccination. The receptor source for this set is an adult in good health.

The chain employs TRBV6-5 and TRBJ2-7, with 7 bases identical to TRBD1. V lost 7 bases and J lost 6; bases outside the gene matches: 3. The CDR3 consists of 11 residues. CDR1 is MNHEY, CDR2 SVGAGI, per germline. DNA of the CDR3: TGTGCCAGCACGGGGACAGCCGAGCAGTACTTC. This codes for CASTGTAEQYF.

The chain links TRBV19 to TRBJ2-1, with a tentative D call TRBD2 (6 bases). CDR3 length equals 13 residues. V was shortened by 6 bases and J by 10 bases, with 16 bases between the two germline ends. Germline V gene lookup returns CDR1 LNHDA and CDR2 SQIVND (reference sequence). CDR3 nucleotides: TGTGCCAGTAGCGGGGCAATCCGGGGGGAGCAGTTCTTC. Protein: CASSGAIRGEQFF.

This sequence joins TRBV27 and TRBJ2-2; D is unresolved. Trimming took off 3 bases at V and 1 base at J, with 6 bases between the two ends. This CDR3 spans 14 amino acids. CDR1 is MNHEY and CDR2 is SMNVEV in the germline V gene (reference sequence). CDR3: CASSFRENTGELFF. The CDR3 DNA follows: TGTGCCAGCAGTTTCCGAGAGAACACCGGGGAGCTGTTTTTT.

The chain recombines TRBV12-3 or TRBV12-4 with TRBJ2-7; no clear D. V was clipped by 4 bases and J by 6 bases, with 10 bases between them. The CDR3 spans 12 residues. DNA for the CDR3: TGTGCCAGCAGTTCCCAAACAGTCGAGCAGTACTTC. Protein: CASSSQTVEQYF.

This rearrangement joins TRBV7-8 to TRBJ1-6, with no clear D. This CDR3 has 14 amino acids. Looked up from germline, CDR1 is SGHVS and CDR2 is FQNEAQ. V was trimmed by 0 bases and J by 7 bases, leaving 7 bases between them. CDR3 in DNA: TGTGCCAGCAGCTTAGCTGTTTGGAATTCACCCCTCCACTTT. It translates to CASSLAVWNSPLHF.

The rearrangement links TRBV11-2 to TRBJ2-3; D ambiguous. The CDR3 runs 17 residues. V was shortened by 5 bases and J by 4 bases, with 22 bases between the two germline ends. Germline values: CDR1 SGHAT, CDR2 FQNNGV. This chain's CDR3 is CASSPQGLSAWADTQYF. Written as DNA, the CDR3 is TGTGCCAGCAGCCCGCAAGGTCTGTCAGCATGGGCAGATACGCAGTATTTT. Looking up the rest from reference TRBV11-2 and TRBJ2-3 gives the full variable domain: EAGVAQSPRYKIIEKRQSVAFWCNPISGHATLYWYQQILGQGPKLLIQFQNNGVVDDSQLPKDRFSAERLKGVDSTLKIQPAKLEDSAVYLCASSPQGLSAWADTQYFGPGTRLTVL.

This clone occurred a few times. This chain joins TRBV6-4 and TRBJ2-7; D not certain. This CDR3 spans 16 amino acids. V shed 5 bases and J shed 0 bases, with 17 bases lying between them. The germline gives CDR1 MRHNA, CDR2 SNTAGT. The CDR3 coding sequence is TGTGCCAGCAGTAGTGGGATCCTAATACACTCCTACGAGCAGTACTTC. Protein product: CASSSGILIHSYEQYF.

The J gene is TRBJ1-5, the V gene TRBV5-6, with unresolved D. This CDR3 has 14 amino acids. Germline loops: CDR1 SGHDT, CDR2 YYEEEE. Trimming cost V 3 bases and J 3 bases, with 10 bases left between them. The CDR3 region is CASSWRQDNQPQHF. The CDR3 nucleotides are TGTGCCAGCAGCTGGAGACAAGACAATCAGCCCCAGCATTTT.

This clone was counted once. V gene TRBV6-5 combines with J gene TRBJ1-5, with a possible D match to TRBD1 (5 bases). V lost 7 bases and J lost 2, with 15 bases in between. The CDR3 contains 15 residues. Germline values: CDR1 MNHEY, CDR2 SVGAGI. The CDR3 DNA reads TGTGCCAGCAATCCCGCGCAGGGTGGCAATCAGCCCCAGCATTTT. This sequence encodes CASNPAQGGNQPQHF.

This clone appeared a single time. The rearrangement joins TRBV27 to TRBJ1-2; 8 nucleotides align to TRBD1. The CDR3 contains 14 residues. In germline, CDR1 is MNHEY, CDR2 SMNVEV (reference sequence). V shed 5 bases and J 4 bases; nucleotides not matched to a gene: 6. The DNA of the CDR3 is TGTGCCAGCAGTCTCAGGGGGCGCGGCTATGGCTACACCTTC. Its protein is CASSLRGRGYGYTF.

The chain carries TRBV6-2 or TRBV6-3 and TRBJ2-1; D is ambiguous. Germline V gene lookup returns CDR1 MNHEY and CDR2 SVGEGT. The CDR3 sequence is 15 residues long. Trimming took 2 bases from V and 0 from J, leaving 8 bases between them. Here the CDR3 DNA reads TGTGCCAGCAGTTACCTGGAAAGCTCCTACAATGAGCAGTTCTTC. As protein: CASSYLESSYNEQFF.

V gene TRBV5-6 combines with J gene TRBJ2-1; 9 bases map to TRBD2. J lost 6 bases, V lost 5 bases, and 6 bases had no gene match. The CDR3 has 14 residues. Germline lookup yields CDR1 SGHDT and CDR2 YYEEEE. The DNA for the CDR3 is TGTGCCAGCAGGCGACTAGCGGCAGGCAATGAGCAGTTCTTC. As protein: CASRRLAAGNEQFF.

The CDR3 reads CASSQVASGVRETQYF. DNA for the CDR3: TGTGCCAGCAGCCAGGTGGCTAGCGGGGTCCGAGAGACCCAGTACTTC. The J gene is TRBJ2-5, the V gene TRBV3-1 (or the pseudogene TRBV3-2); TRBD2 aligns across 9 bases. V was pared by 3 bases and J by 4 bases, with 9 bases of the junction left unmatched. The CDR3 sequence is 16 residues long. The germline V gene has CDR1 LGHDT and CDR2 YNNKEL (reference sequence).

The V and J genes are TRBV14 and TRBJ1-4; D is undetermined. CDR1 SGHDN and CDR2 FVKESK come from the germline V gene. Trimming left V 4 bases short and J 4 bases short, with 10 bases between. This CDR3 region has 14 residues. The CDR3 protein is CASSPREFNEKLFF. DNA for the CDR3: TGTGCCAGCAGCCCGAGGGAGTTTAATGAAAAACTGTTTTTT.

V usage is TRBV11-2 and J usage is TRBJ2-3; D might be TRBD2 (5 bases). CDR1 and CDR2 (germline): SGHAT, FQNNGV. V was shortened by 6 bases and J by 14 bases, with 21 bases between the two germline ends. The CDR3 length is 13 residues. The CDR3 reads CASRSLATPLRYF. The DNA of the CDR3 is TGTGCCAGCAGGTCCTTAGCGACCCCCCTACGGTATTTT.

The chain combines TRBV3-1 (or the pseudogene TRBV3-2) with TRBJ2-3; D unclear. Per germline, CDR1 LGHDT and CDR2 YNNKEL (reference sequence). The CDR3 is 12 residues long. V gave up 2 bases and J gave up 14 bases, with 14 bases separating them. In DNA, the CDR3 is TGTGCCAGCAGCCAATTCGGATCGGCTCGGTATTTT. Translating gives CASSQFGSARYF.

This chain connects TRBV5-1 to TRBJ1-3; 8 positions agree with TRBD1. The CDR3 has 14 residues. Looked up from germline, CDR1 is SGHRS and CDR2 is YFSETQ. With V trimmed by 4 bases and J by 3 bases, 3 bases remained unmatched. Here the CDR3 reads CASSVDRGGNTIYF. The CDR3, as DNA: TGCGCCAGCAGCGTAGACAGGGGTGGAAACACCATATATTTT.

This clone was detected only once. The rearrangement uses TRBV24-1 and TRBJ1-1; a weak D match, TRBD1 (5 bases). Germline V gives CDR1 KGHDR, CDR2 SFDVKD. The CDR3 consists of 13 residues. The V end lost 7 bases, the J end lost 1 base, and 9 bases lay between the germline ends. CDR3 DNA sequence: TGTGCCACCAGAGAGGGGTGGAACACTGAAGCTTTCTTT. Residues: CATREGWNTEAFF.

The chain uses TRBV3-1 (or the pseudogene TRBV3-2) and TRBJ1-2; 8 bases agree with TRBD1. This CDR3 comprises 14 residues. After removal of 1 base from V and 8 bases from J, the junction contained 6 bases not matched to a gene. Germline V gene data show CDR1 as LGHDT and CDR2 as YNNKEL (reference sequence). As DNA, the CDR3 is TGTGCCAGCAGCCAAGGGACAGGGTCAGGGGGCTACACCTTC. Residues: CASSQGTGSGGYTF.

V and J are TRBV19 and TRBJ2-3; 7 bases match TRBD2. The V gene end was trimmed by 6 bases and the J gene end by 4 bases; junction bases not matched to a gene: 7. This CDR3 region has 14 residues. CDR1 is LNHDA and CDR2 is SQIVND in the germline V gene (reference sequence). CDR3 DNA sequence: TGTGCCAGTAGCGTCGGGGGGAAGGCAGATACGCAGTATTTT. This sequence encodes CASSVGGKADTQYF.

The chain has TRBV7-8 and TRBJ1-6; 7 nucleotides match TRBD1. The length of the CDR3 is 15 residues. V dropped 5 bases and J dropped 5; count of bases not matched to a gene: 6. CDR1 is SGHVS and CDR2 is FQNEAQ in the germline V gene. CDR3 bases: TGTGCCAGCAGCCCGTCCGGGACAGATAATTCACCCCTCCACTTT. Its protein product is CASSPSGTDNSPLHF.

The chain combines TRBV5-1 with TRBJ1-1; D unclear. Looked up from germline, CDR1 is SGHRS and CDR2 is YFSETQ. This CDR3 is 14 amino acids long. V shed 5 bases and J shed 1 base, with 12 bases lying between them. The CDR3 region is CASSSPDWNTEAFF. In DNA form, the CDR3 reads TGCGCCAGCAGTTCCCCGGACTGGAACACTGAAGCTTTCTTT.

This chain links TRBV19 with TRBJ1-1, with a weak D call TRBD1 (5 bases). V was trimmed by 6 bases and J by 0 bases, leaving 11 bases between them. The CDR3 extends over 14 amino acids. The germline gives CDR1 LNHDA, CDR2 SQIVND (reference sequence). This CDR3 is CASRSTAMNTEAFF. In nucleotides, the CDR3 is TGTGCCAGTAGATCGACAGCCATGAACACTGAAGCTTTCTTT.

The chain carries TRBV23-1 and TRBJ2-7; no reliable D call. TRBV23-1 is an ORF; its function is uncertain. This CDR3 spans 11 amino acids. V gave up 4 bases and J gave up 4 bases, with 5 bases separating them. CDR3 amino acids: CASSRGYEQYF. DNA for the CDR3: TGCGCCAGCAGTCGGGGTTACGAGCAGTACTTC.

The CDR3 DNA is TGCGCCAGCAGCCAAGGTAACGAGCAGTACTTC. Translated, it gives CASSQGNEQYF. This sequence joins TRBV4-3 and TRBJ2-7, with unresolved D. The CDR3 is 11 residues long. CDR1 and CDR2 (germline): LGHNA, YSLEER. With 1 base removed from V and 5 bases from J, the gap between germline ends came to 3 bases.